The 8 T cell receptor beta chains given below trace back to one sample, sequenced in a study of molecular identifiers for immune sequencing clone quantification. TCRdb redid the calling of the PCR reads with MiXCR, one entry per CDR3 protein. The data contain 80,000 to 130,000 distinct CDR3 sequences, around a third of them seen just once; the ten biggest clones take up roughly 4.2%. Source material: naive CD8+ T cells from blood, with Jurkat cell RNA spiked in. Indicated subset: FACS-sorted CD8+CD4-CCR7+CD45RA+ naive T cells. Every receptor here comes from a human donor in good health. Some libraries in this study had Jurkat cell RNA spiked in.

A few counts support this clonotype. V is TRBV28 and J is TRBJ2-7, with 7 bases aligning to TRBD1. CDR3 size: 14 residues. Germline lookup yields CDR1 MDHEN and CDR2 SYDVKM. V trimming: 4 bases; J trimming: 5 bases; junction bases outside the gene matches: 8. In DNA form, the CDR3 reads TGTGCCAGCAGTTCCTCGGGACAGCTCGACGAGCAGTACTTC. Its protein product is CASSSSGQLDEQYF. Filled out from reference TRBV28 and TRBJ2-7, the complete variable domain reads DVKVTQSSRYLVKRTGEKVFLECVQDMDHENMFWYRQDPGLGLRLIYFSYDVKMKEKGDIPEGYSVSREKKERFSLILESASTNQTSMYLCASSSSGQLDEQYFGPGTRLTVT.

This chain joins TRBV7-6 and TRBJ1-1; D is unresolved. This CDR3 is built from 15 residues. Germline V CDR1 and CDR2: SGHVS, FNYEAQ. The V end was cut by 3 bases, the J end by 0 bases, with 11 bases between. This CDR3 reads CASSFISNLNTEAFF. As DNA, the CDR3 is TGTGCCAGCAGCTTTATCTCCAATTTGAACACTGAAGCTTTCTTT.

This clonotype was counted between two and nine times. The CDR3 sequence is CASSLGGTDSYEQYF. The CDR3 region has the DNA TGTGCCAGCAGCTTAGGGGGGACAGACTCCTACGAGCAGTACTTC. The J gene is TRBJ2-7, the V gene TRBV13; TRBD1 aligns across 7 bases. Germline loops: CDR1 PRHDT, CDR2 FYEKMQ (reference sequence). This CDR3 is 15 amino acids long. V trimming: 0 bases; J trimming: 0 bases; junction bases outside the gene matches: 2.

This clonotype occurred once. A much bigger clone sits one base away, suggesting this may be a read error. In nucleotides, the CDR3 is TGTGCCAGCAGTGCACGGGATAGCACAGATACGCAGAATTTT. Its protein product is CASSARDSTDTQNF. The chain carries TRBV6-1 and TRBJ2-3, with a weak D call TRBD2 (5 bases). Germline loops: CDR1 MNHNS, CDR2 SASEGT. This CDR3 has 14 amino acids.

The sample holds one count of this clonotype. Possible read error: a much larger clone is one base away. The chain joins TRBV25-1 to TRBJ2-2, with D tentatively TRBD2 (5 bases). Per germline, CDR1 MGHDK and CDR2 SYGVNS. The CDR3 covers 11 residues. CDR3 coding DNA: TGTGCCAGCAAAGAGCTCGGGGAGCGGTTTTTT. Translated, it gives CASKELGERFF.

The chain employs TRBV21-1 and TRBJ2-7; the table gives TRBD1 as D, unverified against the DNA. TRBV21-1 is deemed a pseudogene. This CDR3 is 16 amino acids long. The CDR3 sequence: CASSKNWTGGGYEQYF. The CDR3 nucleotides read TGTGCCAGCAGCAAGAATTGGACAGGGGGCGGATACGAGCAGTACTTC.

A few counts support this clonotype. The chain is built from TRBV6-2 or TRBV6-3 and TRBJ2-2; the match to TRBD2 covers 13 bases. CDR3 length: 20 residues. CDR1 and CDR2 (germline): MNHEY, SVGEGT. The junction had 9 bases not matched to a gene; V was cut back by 2 bases and J by 0 bases. CDR3 sequence (DNA): TGTGCCAGCAGTTACGGGAATCCGGGACTAGCGGGACCGAACACCGGGGAGCTGTTTTTT. Translating it yields CASSYGNPGLAGPNTGELFF.

The CDR3 here is CASTGTSAQYF. CDR3 in DNA: TGTGCCAGCACAGGGACTAGCGCGCAGTATTTT. The J gene is TRBJ2-3, the V gene TRBV6-1; 10 positions agree with TRBD2. This CDR3 is built from 11 residues. V shed 7 bases and J 10 bases; nucleotides not matched to a gene: 2. The germline V gene encodes CDR1 MNHNS and CDR2 SASEGT.